This T cell receptor beta chain was sequenced in a study of blood T cell repertoires in COVID-19 (dated by TCRdb to 2018 to 2021). In terms of the full investigation: The collaborator samples originated in the United States, Italy and Spain and spanned the acute and convalescent phases of COVID-19. Where available, HLA class I and class II types were taken from metadata supplied by the sample provider and were not determined by assay-based typing. The repertoires were released in a freely available public database meant as a resource for research on the immune response to SARS-CoV-2. The samples were drawn from the first 160 participants of the ongoing ImmuneRACE study and from 950 to 1,500 subjects provided by 6 global collaborators. The sample metadata nearly always contained a de-identified subject ID, COVID-19 status, age in years and sex. Subjects who had been exposed to COVID-19, were actively infected with it, or had recovered from it provided the deeply sampled blood TCRbeta repertoires that made up the dataset. The material from the prospective study consisted of cDNA or gDNA derived from T cells, B-cell-depleted T cells, or PBMCs. Findings and caveats that apply to the study as a whole: The amount of clinical and demographic metadata varied by source and participant and was provided uncurated.

The collaborating institutions used their own protocols to collect whole blood in K2EDTA tubes. For TCRbeta analysis, collaborator samples were shipped as frozen whole blood, as isolated PBMCs, or as DNA extracted from either sample type. Concerning this clone itself: There is no known antigen for this receptor. No quality values exist for individual bases; no much larger clone is one base distant.

The immunoSEQ Assay, a bias-controlled multiplex PCR, was used to amplify TCRbeta CDR3 regions from genomic DNA. In the authors' own workflow: Nucleated cell counts per sample were estimated from amplification of reference gene primers within the assay. To quantify the absolute abundance of each unique TCRbeta CDR3 rearrangement, sequence reads were collapsed and filtered. For each sample, productive Simpson clonality was calculated as the square root of Simpson's diversity index across productive rearrangements. TCRdb holds this immuneACCESS table with in-frame rearrangements only. Some clones are missing; in checked studies, unresolved V genes explain under half, and the rest has no known cause. V, J and clone size are taken as reported in that table, and D and trimming were inferred from the DNA itself. The sample table holds 70,000 to 90,000 clones, of which 88% were seen once. Of the sample, approximately 45% is held by the ten largest clones.

V is cut by 1 base and J by 3 bases, and the space between the germline ends is 6 bases. The CDR3 spans 13 residues, from the cysteine through the phenylalanine. Left in the record is the CDR3 DNA by itself, 39 bases read in frame from the first base. The germline V gene (reference sequence) supplies CDR1 SGHAT and CDR2 FQDESV. The TCR sequence derives from a human donor in a cohort sampled during active COVID-19. Rearrangement joined TRBV11-1 to TRBJ2-5, with no confident D gene call. Sequences were obtained from peripheral blood. The DNA sequence is as follows: TGTGCCAGCAGCTTAGGGGCAGAAGAGACCCAGTACTTC. Its protein is CASSLGAEETQYF. Where the CDR3 stops, the reference TRBV11-1 and TRBJ2-5 genes take over; the full variable domain is EAEVAQSPRYKITEKSQAVAFWCDPISGHATLYWYRQILGQGPELLVQFQDESVVDDSQLPKDRFSAERLKGVDSTLKIQPAELGDSAMYLCASSLGAEETQYFGPGTRLLVL.